The 29 T cell receptor beta chains below come from one sample, sequenced in a study of Graves' ophthalmopathy and Graves' hyperthyroidism. Using RNA transcripts, the TCR beta CDR3 regions were amplified. An initial RT-PCR round employing HTBI primers preceded a second-round multiplex PCR. One entry per CDR3 protein, called by TCRdb with MiXCR from the multiplex PCR reads. The sample contains around 520,000 distinct CDR3 sequences, 39% of which appear only once. Sequences were obtained from peripheral blood or thyroid tissue (not recorded which). The receptors were sampled from an adult man with Graves' hyperthyroidism.

This clonotype was counted ten times or more. This rearrangement joins TRBV5-6 to TRBJ1-1; no definite D call. Trimming pared 2 bases from V and 7 bases from J, leaving 12 bases between. Germline-derived CDR1 and CDR2 are SGHDT and YYEEEE. CDR3 length: 13 amino acids. The CDR3 DNA follows: TGTGCCAGCAGCTTAATGAACAGATATGAAGCTTTCTTT. It encodes CASSLMNRYEAFF. Using reference TRBV5-6 and TRBJ1-1 for the parts outside the CDR3, the full variable domain is DAGVTQSPTHLIKTRGQQVTLRCSPKSGHDTVSWYQQALGQGPQFIFQYYEEEERQRGNFPDRFSGHQFPNYSSELNVNALLLGDSALYLCASSLMNRYEAFFGQGTRLTVV.

This clonotype was recorded at least ten times. The J gene is TRBJ2-7, the V gene TRBV7-2; D possibly corresponds to TRBD1 (5 bases). This CDR3 comprises 15 residues. Trimming pared 5 bases from V and 1 base from J, leaving 15 bases between. Germline assignment: CDR1 SGHTA and CDR2 FQGNSA. CDR3 residues: CASSITSDKSYEQYF. Written as DNA, the CDR3 is TGTGCCAGCAGCATCACTTCGGACAAATCCTACGAGCAGTACTTC.

This clonotype was recorded many times. The rearrangement joins TRBV20-1 to TRBJ2-7, with 10 bases lining up with TRBD2. Germline V lookup: CDR1 DFQATT, CDR2 SNEGSKA (reference sequence). V shed 0 bases, J shed 3 bases, and the junction held 5 bases outside the gene matches. This CDR3 has 15 amino acids. The CDR3 loop reads CSARDDSGRFYEQYF. The CDR3 DNA reads TGCAGTGCTAGAGATGATAGCGGGAGGTTCTACGAGCAGTACTTC.

The chain recombines TRBV12-3 or TRBV12-4 with TRBJ2-7, with 8 nucleotides matching TRBD1. The V gene end was trimmed by 6 bases and the J gene end by 2 bases; junction bases not matched to a gene: 9. The CDR3 covers 15 residues. In DNA form, the CDR3 reads TGTGCCAGCAGCCCGACAGGGGTCGGGGCCTACGAGCAGTACTTC. The encoded protein is CASSPTGVGAYEQYF.

There are many counts of this clonotype. The chain recombines TRBV5-6 with TRBJ2-7; 10 bases are a match to TRBD2. Germline V CDR1 and CDR2: SGHDT, YYEEEE. This CDR3 is 16 amino acids long. Germline trimming cut 0 bases from V and 2 bases from J; bases unmatched to any gene: 5. CDR3 region: CASSLARTSGTYEQYF. Here the CDR3 DNA reads TGTGCCAGCAGCTTGGCCCGGACTAGCGGCACCTACGAGCAGTACTTC.

In this sample, this clonotype turned up once. The CDR3 sequence is CSSLGQNTEAFF. The CDR3 bases are TGCAGCAGCTTAGGGCAGAACACTGAAGCTTTCTTT. The chain combines TRBV29-1 with TRBJ1-1; no firm D call. The CDR3 has 12 residues. Per germline, CDR1 SQVTM and CDR2 ANQGSEA. Trimming stripped 8 bases from V and 1 base from J, with 11 bases between.

The table lists this clonotype with many counts. The gene calls are TRBV6-1 and TRBJ2-5; tentative D call: TRBD2 (7 bases). Germline-derived CDR1 and CDR2 are MNHNS and SASEGT. V shed 8 bases and J shed 4 bases, with 17 bases lying between them. The CDR3 length is 14 residues. This CDR3 reads CASGRGAVAETQYF. Here the CDR3 DNA reads TGTGCCAGCGGTCGGGGGGCGGTAGCAGAGACCCAGTACTTC.

The chain recombines TRBV10-3 with TRBJ2-7; 8 bases align to TRBD1. Germline V gives CDR1 ENHRY, CDR2 SYGVKD. The ends lost 6 bases at V and 4 bases at J; junction bases unmatched: 11. The CDR3 is 15 residues long. CDR3 coding DNA: TGTGCCATCAGCTTTCAGGGGGCTGAAGCTTACGAGCAGTACTTC. Amino acid sequence: CAISFQGAEAYEQYF.

CDR3 residues: CASSQRDLSTDTQYF. The CDR3 DNA is TGCGCCAGCAGCCAGCGGGACCTTAGCACAGATACGCAGTATTTT. V and J are TRBV4-1 and TRBJ2-3, with D perhaps matching TRBD2 (6 bases). Trimming shortened V by 3 bases and J by 0 bases, and 10 bases separated the two germline ends. The CDR3 runs to 15 residues. Looked up from germline, CDR1 is MGHRA and CDR2 is YSYEKL.

This clonotype was seen repeatedly, ten times or more. The chain carries TRBV10-3 and TRBJ1-1, with D possibly matching TRBD1 (6 bases). The CDR3 has 14 residues. The V and J ends lost 5 bases and 0 bases respectively, with 10 bases between them. CDR1 is ENHRY and CDR2 is SYGVKD in the germline V gene. CDR3 sequence: CAISKGELNTEAFF. CDR3 DNA sequence: TGTGCCATCAGTAAGGGGGAGCTGAACACTGAAGCTTTCTTT.

This clonotype was observed many times. The rearrangement links TRBV29-1 to TRBJ1-1; D is unresolved. In germline, CDR1 is SQVTM, CDR2 ANQGSEA. CDR3 length: 10 amino acids. The ends were cut back, 3 bases at V and 7 bases at J, with 6 bases in the middle. CDR3: CSVDGVEAFF. CDR3 coding DNA: TGCAGCGTTGATGGAGTTGAAGCTTTCTTT.

This clonotype was seen many times. The CDR3 sequence: CATSDLSDRATDTQYF. CDR3 sequence (DNA): TGTGCCACCAGTGATTTGTCGGACAGGGCCACAGATACGCAGTATTTT. The rearrangement uses TRBV24-1 and TRBJ2-3, with 8 bases aligning to TRBD1. The V and J ends lost 0 bases and 2 bases, in that order; junction bases with no gene match: 3. The CDR3 contains 16 residues. Germline V gives CDR1 KGHDR, CDR2 SFDVKD.

In its sample, this clonotype was seen many times. This chain connects TRBV9 to TRBJ1-5; 9 bases line up with TRBD1. The CDR3 is made up of 15 amino acids. Germline V CDR1 and CDR2: SGDLS, YYNGEE. Trimming cost V 3 bases and J 8 bases; bases outside gene matches: 9. This CDR3 is CASSARQGEGEPQHF. The CDR3 nucleotides are TGTGCCAGCAGCGCTCGACAGGGGGAGGGTGAGCCCCAGCATTTT.

The chain couples TRBV7-4 to TRBJ2-2; the match to TRBD2 covers 7 bases. The CDR3 is 16 residues long. The V gene's germline CDR1 is SGHVT and CDR2 SQSDAQ. The junction had 7 bases not matched to a gene; V was cut back by 5 bases and J by 1 base. CDR3 in amino acids: CASSPRVAGNTGELFF. The CDR3 DNA follows: TGTGCCAGCAGCCCCCGGGTAGCGGGGAACACCGGGGAGCTGTTTTTT.

The sample holds one count of this clonotype. The rearrangement uses TRBV2 and TRBJ1-5; 8 nucleotides line up with TRBD1. The V segment lost 8 bases and the J segment 2 bases; nucleotides outside the gene matches: 11. The CDR3 runs to 16 residues. Per germline, CDR1 SNHLY and CDR2 FYNNEI. The DNA of the CDR3 is TGTGCCAGCTCACAGGCAGACAGGGGTGGCAATCAGCCCCAGCATTTT. Residues: CASSQADRGGNQPQHF. The variable domain in full, with the rest retrieved from reference TRBV2 and TRBJ1-5, is EPEVTQTPSHQVTQMGQEVILRCVPISNHLYFYWYRQILGQKVEFLVSFYNNEISEKSEIFDDQFSVERPDGSNFTLKIRSTKLEDSAMYFCASSQADRGGNQPQHFGDGTRLSIL.

Many counts were recorded for this clonotype. This chain connects TRBV7-8 to TRBJ2-5; either TRBD1 or TRBD2 may supply D (5 bases each). The CDR3 covers 12 residues. V shed 8 bases and J shed 4 bases, with 11 bases lying between them. CDR1 is SGHVS and CDR2 is FQNEAQ in the germline V gene. The DNA for the CDR3 is TGTGCCAGCTGGGACCGGGGAGAGACCCAGTACTTC. It encodes CASWDRGETQYF.

This clonotype was detected once. The chain employs TRBV10-3 and TRBJ2-5; 12 bases fit TRBD2. Germline V CDR1 and CDR2: ENHRY, SYGVKD. V lost 6 bases, J lost 5 bases, and 7 bases stayed unmatched. There are 15 residues in the CDR3. The CDR3 bases are TGTGCCATCAGCCGACTAGCGGGAGTTGGGGAGACCCAGTACTTC. It codes for CAISRLAGVGETQYF.

With respect to this clonotype: Just one base apart from a much larger clone, this may be a read error. The CDR3 ends on some other residue instead of the conserved phenylalanine or tryptophan, so this is likely a read error. V and J are TRBV7-9 and TRBJ1-1, with 12 bases matching TRBD1. Germline assignment: CDR1 SEHNR and CDR2 FQNEAQ (reference sequence). V trimming: 6 bases; J trimming: 4 bases; junction bases outside the gene matches: 6. This CDR3 has 15 amino acids. The CDR3 here is CASSSWDRGPTEAFL. The CDR3 region has the DNA TGTGCCAGCAGTTCTTGGGACAGGGGGCCCACTGAAGCTTTCCTT.

CDR3 protein: CSLGDGYTDTQYF. CDR3 sequence (DNA): TGCAGTCTAGGGGATGGATACACAGATACGCAGTATTTT. The chain has TRBV29-1 and TRBJ2-3, with D perhaps matching TRBD1 (5 bases). This CDR3 has 13 residues. Per germline, CDR1 SQVTM and CDR2 ANQGSEA.

In its sample, this clonotype was seen a few times. The chain combines TRBV5-1 with TRBJ2-7; D might be TRBD2 (7 bases). CDR1 is SGHRS, CDR2 YFSETQ, per germline. The CDR3 length is 17 residues. V shed 0 bases and J shed 1 base, with 17 bases lying between them. The CDR3 DNA follows: TGCGCCAGCAGCTTGGAACTAAGGGGGGGTATATCCTACGAGCAGTACTTC. Protein product: CASSLELRGGISYEQYF.

This clonotype showed up many times. V gene TRBV19 combines with J gene TRBJ1-2; unclear D gene. V was shortened by 4 bases and J by 4 bases, with 10 bases between the two germline ends. CDR1 and CDR2 from the germline V gene are LNHDA and SQIVND (reference sequence). There are 13 residues in the CDR3. DNA for the CDR3: TGTGCCAGTAGTACTACAGCCGTCTATGGCTACACCTTC. Translated: CASSTTAVYGYTF.

This chain uses TRBV20-1 with TRBJ2-7; either TRBD1 or TRBD2 may fit D (6 bases each). This CDR3 spans 13 amino acids. V was shortened by 3 bases and J by 0 bases, with 9 bases between the two germline ends. Germline CDR1 reads DFQATT; CDR2 reads SNEGSKA (reference sequence). This chain's CDR3 is CSASGGRSYEQYF. The CDR3 DNA sequence: TGCAGTGCTAGCGGGGGCCGCTCCTACGAGCAGTACTTC.

In its sample, this clonotype was seen many times. The gene calls are TRBV3-1 and TRBJ1-1, with 10 bases matching TRBD1. Germline assignment: CDR1 LGHDT and CDR2 YNNKEL (reference sequence). CDR3 size: 14 residues. Losses at the gene ends were 1 base for V and 7 bases for J; bases not matched to a gene: 3. The CDR3 sequence is CASSQAGQGIEAFF. As DNA, the CDR3 is TGTGCCAGCAGCCAAGCGGGACAGGGGATTGAAGCTTTCTTT.

This clonotype occurred many times. The CDR3 nucleotides are TGTGCCAGCAGTGAAGCTGGATACTACGAGCAGTACTTC. Translating gives CASSEAGYYEQYF. This chain links TRBV2 with TRBJ2-7; D is unresolved. Germline CDR1 reads SNHLY; CDR2 reads FYNNEI. The V end lost 0 bases, the J end lost 3 bases, and 6 bases lay between the germline ends. This CDR3 comprises 13 residues. The full variable domain, its missing parts supplied by reference TRBV2 and TRBJ2-7, is EPEVTQTPSHQVTQMGQEVILRCVPISNHLYFYWYRQILGQKVEFLVSFYNNEISEKSEIFDDQFSVERPDGSNFTLKIRSTKLEDSAMYFCASSEAGYYEQYFGPGTRLTVT.

This clonotype was seen ten or more times. The CDR3 is CASSPIQQGHTEAFF. Written as DNA, the CDR3 is TGCGCCAGCAGCCCGATTCAGCAGGGGCACACTGAAGCTTTCTTT. The rearrangement links TRBV4-1 to TRBJ1-1, with D perhaps TRBD1 (6 bases). CDR1 is MGHRA and CDR2 is YSYEKL in the germline V gene. Between the trimmed V and J ends, which lost 4 bases and 3 bases, there was a span of 15 bases. This CDR3 is built from 15 residues.

The chain carries TRBV12-5 and TRBJ1-2; D uncertain. The CDR3 loop spans 14 amino acids. The V gene lost 6 bases and the J gene lost 0 bases, with 11 bases spanning the gap. Germline values: CDR1 LGHNT, CDR2 FRNRAP. The DNA for the CDR3 is TGTGCTAGTGGCCTTCCAGGACCTAACTATGGCTACACCTTC. It yields the protein CASGLPGPNYGYTF.

The chain carries TRBV6-1 and TRBJ1-5; D uncertain. There are 13 residues in the CDR3. Trimming stripped 3 bases from V and 4 bases from J, with 7 bases between. Germline assignment: CDR1 MNHNS and CDR2 SASEGT. CDR3 in DNA: TGTGCCAGCAGTGAGGGATTTAATCAGCCCCAGCATTTT. Its translation is CASSEGFNQPQHF.

This rearrangement joins TRBV7-9 to TRBJ1-3; no reliable D call. Trimming pared 5 bases from V and 3 bases from J, leaving 11 bases between. Germline V gene data show CDR1 as SEHNR and CDR2 as FQNEAQ (reference sequence). The CDR3 runs 14 residues. CDR3 region: CASSQVGFGNTIYF. CDR3 sequence (DNA): TGTGCCAGCAGCCAAGTAGGCTTTGGAAACACCATATATTTT.

This clonotype was counted at least ten times. The chain couples TRBV7-3 to TRBJ2-2; D remains unclear. CDR1 and CDR2 from the germline V gene are SGHTA and FQGTGA. The CDR3 runs to 12 residues. Trimming shortened V by 3 bases and J by 6 bases, and 5 bases separated the two germline ends. The CDR3 loop reads CASSFGAGELFF. DNA for the CDR3: TGTGCCAGCAGCTTCGGAGCCGGGGAGCTGTTTTTT. The full variable domain, in which reference TRBV7-3 and TRBJ2-2 provide the parts outside the CDR3, is GAGVSQTPSNKVTEKGKYVELRCDPISGHTALYWYRQSLGQGPEFLIYFQGTGAADDSGLPNDRFFAVRPEGSVSTLKIQRTERGDSAVYLCASSFGAGELFFGEGSRLTVL.